This TCR beta chain was sequenced for a study of prognosis after radiotherapy for stage I lung cancer. Study summary: Ages of the 10 to 15 men and more than 5 women ranged about 50 to 85 years, median roughly 74.

On this clonotype: Its antigen is as yet unknown.

From genomic DNA, TCR beta CDR3 was amplified by two-round multiplex PCR. First-round PCR, the initial amplification, used primers specific to each TRBV and TRBJ gene. Second-round PCR relied on universal primers. One entry per CDR3 protein results from TCRdb running MiXCR on the multiplex PCR reads. The sample includes around 11,000 distinct CDR3 sequences, roughly 51% of them seen just once. Findings and limits, study-wide: Diminished Shannon entropy following stereotactic body radiation therapy characterized patients who developed distant metastases. Tumor-specific reactivity of the expanded TCR clones remained undetermined.

The receptor comes from a donor aged 50 or older with non-small cell lung cancer. The starting material was PBMCs, obtained before or after stereotactic body radiation therapy (not recorded which).

Here the CDR3 reads CASSRDRVSYGYTF. The CDR3 region has the DNA TGTGCCAGCAGTCGAGACAGGGTGTCCTATGGCTACACCTTC. The V call is TRBV12-3 or TRBV12-4, the J call TRBJ1-2; 7 nucleotides agree with TRBD1. V trimming: 5 bases; J trimming: 4 bases; junction bases outside the gene matches: 7. This CDR3 region has 14 residues.